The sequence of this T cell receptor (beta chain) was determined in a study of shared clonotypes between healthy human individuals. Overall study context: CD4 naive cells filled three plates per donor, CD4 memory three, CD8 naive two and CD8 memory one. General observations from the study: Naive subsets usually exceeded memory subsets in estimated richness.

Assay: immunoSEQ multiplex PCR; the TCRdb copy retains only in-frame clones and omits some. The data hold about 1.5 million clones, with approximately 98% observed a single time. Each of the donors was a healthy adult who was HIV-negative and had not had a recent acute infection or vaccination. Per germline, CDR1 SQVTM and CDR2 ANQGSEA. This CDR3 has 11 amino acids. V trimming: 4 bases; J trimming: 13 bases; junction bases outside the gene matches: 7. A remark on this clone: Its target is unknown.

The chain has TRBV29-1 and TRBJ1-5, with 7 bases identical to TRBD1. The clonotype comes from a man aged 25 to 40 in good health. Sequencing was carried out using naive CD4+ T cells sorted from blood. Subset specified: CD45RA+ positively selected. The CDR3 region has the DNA TGCAGCGTTGCCGTGCGGGGACAGCAGCATTTT. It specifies CSVAVRGQQHF.